Each of the 20 T cell receptor beta chains below was sequenced from the same sample in a study of T cell responses to AZD1222 COVID-19 vaccine. The protocol was immunoSEQ multiplex PCR, while the TCRdb copy is restricted to in-frame clones and leaves out a portion. The profile covers 150,000 to 200,000 clones, with about 90% appearing a single time and under 2.5% taken by the ten largest. The sample here was peripheral blood, taken on day 0 of AZD1222 vaccination. The origin of the receptors is an adult in good health.

V and J are TRBV5-5 and TRBJ2-1; 7 bases map to TRBD2. The CDR3 extends over 15 amino acids. Germline CDR1 is SGHKS and CDR2 is YYEKEE (reference sequence). Trimming cost V 1 base and J 5 bases; bases outside gene matches: 6. The CDR3 spells CASSLSTGTNNEQFF. The DNA for the CDR3 is TGTGCCAGCAGCTTGTCAACCGGGACTAACAATGAGCAGTTCTTC.

This chain joins TRBV7-9 and TRBJ1-1; no firm D call. Between the trimmed V and J ends, which lost 6 bases and 0 bases, there was a span of 11 bases. Germline V gene data show CDR1 as SEHNR and CDR2 as FQNEAQ (reference sequence). The CDR3 totals 14 residues. CDR3 residues: CASRAEPLNTEAFF. The CDR3 DNA follows: TGTGCCAGCAGGGCGGAACCTTTGAACACTGAAGCTTTCTTT.

V is TRBV27 and J is TRBJ1-1; D remains ambiguous. The CDR3 contains 12 residues. CDR1 MNHEY and CDR2 SMNVEV come from the germline V gene (reference sequence). The V gene lost 7 bases and the J gene lost 9 bases, with 15 bases spanning the gap. CDR3 DNA sequence: TGTGCCAGCAAACCGGACCCCTATAAAGCTTTCTTT. It is translated as CASKPDPYKAFF.

The V call is TRBV27, the J call TRBJ1-1; tentative D call: TRBD1 (5 bases). Trimming cost V 2 bases and J 6 bases, with 13 bases left between them. This CDR3 spans 14 amino acids. Looked up from germline, CDR1 is MNHEY and CDR2 is SMNVEV (reference sequence). This CDR3 reads CASSLGGLWSEAFF. The CDR3 DNA reads TGTGCCAGCAGTTTAGGGGGATTGTGGTCTGAAGCTTTCTTT.

The rearrangement links TRBV9 to TRBJ1-1; D remains ambiguous. The V gene's germline CDR1 is SGDLS and CDR2 YYNGEE. The CDR3 has 15 residues. The ends were cut back, 2 bases at V and 1 base at J, with 12 bases in the middle. CDR3 in amino acids: CASSVLPGGNTEAFF. Written as DNA, the CDR3 is TGTGCCAGCAGCGTCCTCCCTGGCGGGAACACTGAAGCTTTCTTT.

The CDR3 DNA sequence: TGTGCCAGCAGCGCCTTTTTGACGGGGAACACTGAAGCTTTCTTT. Its translation is CASSAFLTGNTEAFF. This chain links TRBV11-2 with TRBJ1-1; unclear D gene. There are 15 residues in the CDR3. From germline, CDR1 is SGHAT and CDR2 FQNNGV. Trimming pared 5 bases from V and 1 base from J, leaving 14 bases between. The entire variable domain, with the rest obtained from reference TRBV11-2 and TRBJ1-1, is as follows: EAGVAQSPRYKIIEKRQSVAFWCNPISGHATLYWYQQILGQGPKLLIQFQNNGVVDDSQLPKDRFSAERLKGVDSTLKIQPAKLEDSAVYLCASSAFLTGNTEAFFGQGTRLTVV.

The chain employs TRBV5-1 and TRBJ2-7; 12 nucleotides align to TRBD2. The V and J ends lost 0 bases and 5 bases, in that order; junction bases with no gene match: 3. CDR1 and CDR2 (germline): SGHRS, YFSETQ. The CDR3 totals 15 residues. The CDR3 is CASSLVLAGGHEQYF. The DNA of the CDR3 is TGCGCCAGCAGCTTGGTACTAGCGGGAGGCCACGAGCAGTACTTC.

The V call is TRBV19, the J call TRBJ1-1; D possibly corresponds to TRBD1 (5 bases). The CDR3 is made up of 13 amino acids. The V and J ends lost 3 bases and 6 bases respectively, with 11 bases between them. CDR1 is LNHDA, CDR2 SQIVND, per germline (reference sequence). CDR3 in amino acids: CASSISSGSEAFF. The CDR3 DNA reads TGTGCCAGTAGTATTTCGTCAGGGTCTGAAGCTTTCTTT. Together with reference TRBV19 and TRBJ1-1, the CDR3 gives the full variable domain: DGGITQSPKYLFRKEGQNVTLSCEQNLNHDAMYWYRQDPGQGLRLIYYSQIVNDFQKGDIAEGYSVSREKKESFPLTVTSAQKNPTAFYLCASSISSGSEAFFGQGTRLTVV.

This chain uses TRBV28 with TRBJ2-7; TRBD2 is a possible D gene (5 bases). V was shortened by 7 bases and J by 5 bases, with 12 bases between the two germline ends. The CDR3 is 12 amino acids. The germline CDR1 and CDR2 sequences are MDHEN and SYDVKM. The CDR3 DNA follows: TGTGCCAGCACTCGGGATCCTGACGAGCAGTACTTC. This encodes CASTRDPDEQYF.

The rearrangement uses TRBV6-5 and TRBJ1-5; D is possibly TRBD1 (6 bases). Germline V gene lookup returns CDR1 MNHEY and CDR2 SVGAGI. V was shortened by 6 bases and J by 3 bases, with 12 bases between the two germline ends. This CDR3 has 14 amino acids. The DNA of the CDR3 is TGTGCCAGCAGAGCAGACAGGACCAATCAGCCCCAGCATTTT. This gives the protein CASRADRTNQPQHF.

The gene calls are TRBV30 and TRBJ2-2; either TRBD1 or TRBD2 may supply D (6 bases each). This CDR3 has 13 amino acids. Germline V lookup: CDR1 GTSNPN, CDR2 SVGIG (reference sequence). Trimming stripped 4 bases from V and 4 bases from J, with 10 bases between. Here the CDR3 reads CAWTRGATGELFF. CDR3 DNA: TGTGCCTGGACGAGGGGGGCCACCGGGGAGCTGTTTTTT.

This clone was picked up one time. This rearrangement joins TRBV28 to TRBJ1-4; weak D call: TRBD1 (5 bases). Trimming cost V 6 bases and J 10 bases, with 18 bases left between them. The germline gives CDR1 MDHEN, CDR2 SYDVKM. This CDR3 contains 14 residues. CDR3: CASSPYWDGGKLFF. The CDR3 coding sequence is TGTGCCAGCAGCCCTTATTGGGACGGCGGAAAACTGTTTTTT.

This sequence joins TRBV24-1 and TRBJ2-1; tentative D call: TRBD2 (6 bases). CDR1 KGHDR and CDR2 SFDVKD come from the germline V gene. Trimming removed 5 bases at V and 5 bases at J, with 18 bases between. The CDR3 runs 16 residues. The CDR3 here is CATSGVTRDLNNEQFF. DNA for the CDR3: TGTGCCACCAGTGGTGTTACGCGGGACTTAAACAATGAGCAGTTCTTC.

V is TRBV11-2 and J is TRBJ2-1, with 9 positions matching TRBD1. The CDR3 has 15 residues. Germline V gene lookup returns CDR1 SGHAT and CDR2 FQNNGV. With 3 bases clipped from V and 6 bases from J, the junction kept 6 bases outside the gene matches. The CDR3 nucleotides are TGTGCCAGCAGCTTCGCGGGACAGGGTTCCAATGAGCAGTTCTTC. Residues: CASSFAGQGSNEQFF.

CDR3 nucleotide sequence: TGTGCCAGTAGTTCATATCCCGGGACAGGATACGAGCAGTACTTC. Translation: CASSSYPGTGYEQYF. V gene TRBV19 combines with J gene TRBJ2-7; 8 positions agree with TRBD1. The CDR3 spans 15 residues. After removal of 5 bases from V and 4 bases from J, the junction contained 10 bases not matched to a gene. Germline CDR1 reads LNHDA; CDR2 reads SQIVND (reference sequence). The variable domain in full, with the rest retrieved from reference TRBV19 and TRBJ2-7, is DGGITQSPKYLFRKEGQNVTLSCEQNLNHDAMYWYRQDPGQGLRLIYYSQIVNDFQKGDIAEGYSVSREKKESFPLTVTSAQKNPTAFYLCASSSYPGTGYEQYFGPGTRLTVT.

The V and J genes are TRBV19 and TRBJ2-5; possibly TRBD1 or TRBD2 for D (5 bases each). The V end was cut by 5 bases, the J end by 1 base, with 8 bases between. There are 13 residues in the CDR3. Germline V gives CDR1 LNHDA, CDR2 SQIVND (reference sequence). This chain's CDR3 is CASSGDLQETQYF. DNA for the CDR3: TGTGCCAGTAGTGGGGACCTCCAAGAGACCCAGTACTTC.

The gene calls are TRBV7-8 and TRBJ1-3; D ambiguous. This CDR3 has 13 residues. Per the germline V gene, CDR1 is SGHVS and CDR2 is FQNEAQ. Trimming stripped 6 bases from V and 2 bases from J, with 8 bases between. The CDR3 DNA reads as TGTGCCAGCAGTCCTCAGGCTGGAAACACCATATATTTT. It specifies CASSPQAGNTIYF. Complete variable domain (other parts from reference TRBV7-8 and TRBJ1-3): GAGVSQSPRYKVAKRGQDVALRCDPISGHVSLFWYQQALGQGPEFLTYFQNEAQLDKSGLPSDRFFAERPEGSVSTLKIQRTQQEDSAVYLCASSPQAGNTIYFGEGSWLTVV.

The CDR3 sequence is CASSLWVAGGGELFF. CDR3 coding DNA: TGTGCCAGCAGTTTATGGGTAGCGGGAGGCGGGGAGCTGTTTTTT. The chain uses TRBV28 and TRBJ2-2; 10 positions match TRBD2. The CDR3 covers 15 residues. Per germline, CDR1 MDHEN and CDR2 SYDVKM. Trimming took 0 bases from V and 7 from J; bases not matched to a gene: 2. Complete variable domain (other parts from reference TRBV28 and TRBJ2-2): DVKVTQSSRYLVKRTGEKVFLECVQDMDHENMFWYRQDPGLGLRLIYFSYDVKMKEKGDIPEGYSVSREKKERFSLILESASTNQTSMYLCASSLWVAGGGELFFGEGSRLTVL.

This chain joins TRBV6-5 and TRBJ2-2; D is undetermined. CDR1 and CDR2 from the germline V gene are MNHEY and SVGAGI. CDR3 length: 15 amino acids. Trimming shortened V by 6 bases and J by 2 bases, and 13 bases separated the two germline ends. CDR3: CASSLGRANTGELFF. CDR3 DNA sequence: TGTGCCAGCAGCCTGGGCCGGGCCAACACCGGGGAGCTGTTTTTT.

Here the CDR3 DNA reads TGTGCCACCAAGTTAAGCGGGGACAGGTATTCACCCCTCCACTTT. It encodes CATKLSGDRYSPLHF. V is TRBV6-5 and J is TRBJ1-6; 8 bases fit TRBD1. Germline V gene lookup returns CDR1 MNHEY and CDR2 SVGAGI. The CDR3 runs 15 residues. V was pared by 10 bases and J by 8 bases, with 13 bases of the junction left unmatched.